Listed below are T cell receptor beta chains from one sample, sequenced in a study of blood T cell repertoires in COVID-19. The protocol was immunoSEQ multiplex PCR, while the TCRdb copy is restricted to in-frame clones and leaves out a portion. The sample carries around 110,000 clones, roughly 80% recorded once. What was sequenced was peripheral blood. The receptors here all came from a woman between 55 and 75 years old with acute or convalescent COVID-19. Each CDR3 is given with its conserved first and last residue. D genes are given only for firm matches. Clone size is shown for a subset of rows, as once, few, many or a class of expanded clone.

CDR3aa: CASSLTGQEEEQYF; CDR3nt: TGTGCCAGCAGCTTAACGGGACAGGAGGAGGAGCAGTACTTC; abundance: .; j_gene: TRBJ2-7; d_gene: TRBD1; v_gene: TRBV7-3
CDR3aa: CASSFGSSGRTDTQYF; CDR3nt: TGCGCCAGCAGCTTCGGGTCTAGCGGGAGAACAGATACGCAGTATTTT; abundance: .; j_gene: TRBJ2-3; d_gene: TRBD2; v_gene: TRBV5-1
CDR3aa: CATSRDPRQMNTEAFF; CDR3nt: TGTGCCACCAGCAGAGATCCGAGACAGATGAACACTGAAGCTTTCTTT; abundance: .; j_gene: TRBJ1-1; d_gene: .; v_gene: TRBV15
CDR3aa: CASSPSGTASTGQYF; CDR3nt: TGTGCCAGCAGCCCTTCTGGGACAGCCTCTACGGGGCAGTACTTC; abundance: .; j_gene: TRBJ2-7; d_gene: TRBD1; v_gene: TRBV11-2
CDR3aa: CASGATGSPNTGELFF; CDR3nt: TGTGCTAGTGGTGCGACAGGGTCCCCGAACACCGGGGAGCTGTTTTTT; abundance: .; j_gene: TRBJ2-2; d_gene: TRBD1; v_gene: TRBV12-5
CDR3aa: CAWSAGLYNEQFF; CDR3nt: TGTGCCTGGAGTGCAGGACTCTACAATGAGCAGTTCTTC; abundance: .; j_gene: TRBJ2-1; d_gene: .; v_gene: TRBV30
CDR3aa: CATGSLAGSHGNEQFF; CDR3nt: TGTGCCACCGGATCCCTAGCGGGCTCTCATGGGAATGAGCAGTTCTTC; abundance: .; j_gene: TRBJ2-1; d_gene: TRBD2; v_gene: TRBV25-1
CDR3aa: CASSVGIREGNTIYF; CDR3nt: TGTGCCAGCAGCGTGGGCATACGGGAGGGAAACACCATATATTTT; abundance: once; j_gene: TRBJ1-3; d_gene: .; v_gene: TRBV9
CDR3aa: CASSQNNEQFF; CDR3nt: TGTGCCAGCAGCCAAAACAATGAGCAGTTCTTC; abundance: .; j_gene: TRBJ2-1; d_gene: .; v_gene: TRBV12-3/TRBV12-4
CDR3aa: CASSQSGGGNQPQHF; CDR3nt: TGTGCCAGCAGCCAGTCAGGGGGCGGGAATCAGCCCCAGCATTTT; abundance: .; j_gene: TRBJ1-5; d_gene: TRBD1; v_gene: TRBV5-5
CDR3aa: CASSIAGAGNTIYF; CDR3nt: TGTGCCAGTAGTATCGCAGGGGCTGGAAACACCATATATTTT; abundance: few; j_gene: TRBJ1-3; d_gene: .; v_gene: TRBV19
CDR3aa: CAWSVPGGTGELFF; CDR3nt: TGTGCCTGGAGTGTACCCGGGGGCACCGGGGAGCTGTTTTTT; abundance: .; j_gene: TRBJ2-2; d_gene: .; v_gene: TRBV30
CDR3aa: CSTFRDRGNSEAFF; CDR3nt: TGCAGCACGTTCCGGGACAGGGGCAACTCTGAAGCTTTCTTT; abundance: .; j_gene: TRBJ1-1; d_gene: TRBD1; v_gene: TRBV29-1
CDR3aa: CASSYDRGYEQYF; CDR3nt: TGTGCCAGCAGTTACGACAGGGGCTACGAGCAGTACTTC; abundance: .; j_gene: TRBJ2-7; d_gene: TRBD1; v_gene: TRBV27
CDR3aa: CASSIANSNTGELFF; CDR3nt: TGTGCCAGTAGTATAGCCAATAGCAACACCGGGGAGCTGTTTTTT; abundance: .; j_gene: TRBJ2-2; d_gene: .; v_gene: TRBV19
CDR3aa: CASSSGGNTDTQYF; CDR3nt: TGTGCCAGCTCTAGCGGGGGGAACACAGATACGCAGTATTTT; abundance: .; j_gene: TRBJ2-3; d_gene: TRBD2; v_gene: TRBV6-5
CDR3aa: CASSAYRDRGLRDGYTF; CDR3nt: TGTGCCAGTAGTGCGTACCGGGACAGAGGCCTCCGGGATGGCTACACCTTC; abundance: .; j_gene: TRBJ1-2; d_gene: TRBD1; v_gene: TRBV19
CDR3aa: CASSPGQGAGEQYF; CDR3nt: TGTGCCAGTAGTCCCGGACAGGGGGCGGGTGAGCAGTACTTC; abundance: .; j_gene: TRBJ2-7; d_gene: TRBD1; v_gene: TRBV19
CDR3aa: CASSSGQATSNSPLHF; CDR3nt: TGTGCCAGCAGTTCCGGACAGGCAACGTCTAATTCACCCCTCCACTTT; abundance: .; j_gene: TRBJ1-6; d_gene: TRBD1; v_gene: TRBV28
CDR3aa: CASSPDRDGKNEQYF; CDR3nt: TGTGCCAGCAGCCCCGACAGGGATGGAAAAAACGAGCAGTACTTC; abundance: .; j_gene: TRBJ2-7; d_gene: TRBD1; v_gene: TRBV7-9
CDR3aa: CASSQVGQYGYTF; CDR3nt: TGTGCCAGCAGCCAAGTGGGGCAGTATGGCTACACCTTC; abundance: few; j_gene: TRBJ1-2; d_gene: .; v_gene: TRBV3-1/TRBV3-2
CDR3aa: CASSIQGGDYGYTF; CDR3nt: TGTGCCAGTAGTATCCAGGGTGGTGACTATGGCTACACCTTC; abundance: .; j_gene: TRBJ1-2; d_gene: .; v_gene: TRBV19
CDR3aa: CASSLPEFDEQFF; CDR3nt: TGTGCCAGCAGCTTACCGGAGTTCGATGAGCAGTTCTTC; abundance: .; j_gene: TRBJ2-1; d_gene: .; v_gene: TRBV7-3